The 21 T cell receptor beta chains presented below share a single source sample, sequenced in a study of blood T cell repertoires in COVID-19. Profiled with immunoSEQ multiplex PCR; TCRdb holds only in-frame clones, not every one. The sample records roughly 240,000 clones, around 88% being singletons. What was sequenced was peripheral blood. All receptors derive from a woman older than 75 with COVID-19, enrolled during active disease.

V is TRBV6-2 or TRBV6-3 and J is TRBJ1-1; D is unresolved. The CDR3 runs to 14 residues. Trimming shortened V by 2 bases and J by 10 bases, and 17 bases separated the two germline ends. Germline CDR1 and CDR2: MNHEY and SVGEGT. For the CDR3, the DNA is TGTGCCAGCAGTTACCCACCGACGGGGAATACAGCTTTCTTT. Translated: CASSYPPTGNTAFF.

The chain carries TRBV5-4 and TRBJ2-5, with 7 bases lining up with TRBD1. CDR1 SGHNT and CDR2 YYREEE come from the germline V gene (reference sequence). The CDR3 has 13 residues. V shed 4 bases and J 5 bases; nucleotides not matched to a gene: 5. The CDR3 spells CASSNRGSETQYF. As DNA, the CDR3 is TGTGCCAGCAGCAACAGGGGCTCGGAGACCCAGTACTTC. Together with reference TRBV5-4 and TRBJ2-5, the CDR3 gives the full variable domain: ETGVTQSPTHLIKTRGQQVTLRCSSQSGHNTVSWYQQALGQGPQFIFQYYREEENGRGNFPPRFSGLQFPNYSSELNVNALELDDSALYLCASSNRGSETQYFGPGTRLLVL.

The genes are TRBV5-1 and TRBJ2-3; D possibly corresponds to TRBD2 (7 bases). Germline values: CDR1 SGHRS, CDR2 YFSETQ. Deletions cut 0 bases from V and 5 bases from J, with 19 bases between. This CDR3 has 17 amino acids. The CDR3 sequence: CASSLVGGLLRVDTQYF. The CDR3 region has the DNA TGCGCCAGCAGCTTGGTGGGGGGGCTTCTCCGGGTAGATACGCAGTATTTT.

The rearrangement uses TRBV30 and TRBJ2-6; D remains ambiguous. The germline V and J ends were trimmed by 0 bases and 0 bases, with 6 bases remaining between them. This CDR3 spans 15 amino acids. Germline V CDR1 and CDR2: GTSNPN, SVGIG (reference sequence). CDR3 bases: TGTGCCTGGAGTGTACAAGTCTCTGGGGCCAACGTCCTGACTTTC. Translated, it gives CAWSVQVSGANVLTF.

This clone was detected only once. The chain employs TRBV2 and TRBJ1-2, with TRBD1 matching 7 bases. The CDR3 spans 15 residues. Per germline, CDR1 SNHLY and CDR2 FYNNEI. Trimming took 4 bases from V and 2 from J; bases not matched to a gene: 7. Here the CDR3 DNA reads TGTGCCAGCAGTGTAGCACAGGGGTCCAACTATGGCTACACCTTC. It yields the protein CASSVAQGSNYGYTF.

This chain links TRBV19 with TRBJ2-3; 8 bases match TRBD2. V was pared by 5 bases and J by 5 bases, with 9 bases of the junction left unmatched. The CDR3 is 15 amino acids. CDR1 and CDR2 from the germline V gene are LNHDA and SQIVND (reference sequence). The CDR3 spells CASSLLGGGEDTQYF. DNA of the CDR3: TGTGCCAGTAGTCTCCTCGGGGGGGGCGAAGATACGCAGTATTTT.

The rearrangement links TRBV5-1 to TRBJ2-3; TRBD1 agrees at 11 bases. The CDR3 runs 14 residues. The ends lost 4 bases at V and 4 bases at J; junction bases unmatched: 2. The germline gives CDR1 SGHRS, CDR2 YFSETQ. CDR3 DNA sequence: TGCGCCAGCAGCCAGGGACAGGGGGCAGATACGCAGTATTTT. Its translation: CASSQGQGADTQYF. The full variable domain, with the rest looked up from reference TRBV5-1 and TRBJ2-3, is KAGVTQTPRYLIKTRGQQVTLSCSPISGHRSVSWYQQTPGQGLQFLFEYFSETQRNKGNFPGRFSGRQFSNSRSEMNVSTLELGDSALYLCASSQGQGADTQYFGPGTRLTVL.

This clone was found once. The chain uses TRBV4-1 and TRBJ2-3; no clear D gene. Trimming shortened V by 7 bases and J by 0 bases, and 14 bases separated the two germline ends. There are 15 residues in the CDR3. Germline V CDR1 and CDR2: MGHRA, YSYEKL. The CDR3 protein is CASTKIPRSTDTQYF. For the CDR3, the DNA is TGCGCCAGCACCAAAATCCCCCGGAGCACAGATACGCAGTATTTT.

This clone was detected once. This chain joins TRBV9 and TRBJ1-4; 9 bases align to TRBD1. Unmatched junction bases numbered 13, after V lost 2 bases and J lost 5 bases. Germline V CDR1 and CDR2: SGDLS, YYNGEE. This CDR3 has 18 amino acids. The CDR3 loop reads CASSVLPSLGTGNEKLFF. The CDR3 bases are TGTGCCAGCAGCGTCCTCCCCTCACTCGGGACAGGGAATGAAAAACTGTTTTTT.

V and J are TRBV19 and TRBJ1-2; D unresolved. V was clipped by 5 bases and J by 8 bases, with 15 bases between them. This CDR3 contains 13 residues. Germline CDR1 LNHDA, CDR2 SQIVND (reference sequence). This CDR3 is CASSSRTGRGYTF. The CDR3 DNA is TGTGCCAGTAGTTCACGAACGGGTAGGGGCTACACCTTC.

The rearrangement links TRBV18 to TRBJ2-3; 10 positions agree with TRBD1. With V trimmed by 3 bases and J by 0 bases, 12 bases remained unmatched. This CDR3 is 19 amino acids long. Germline values: CDR1 KGHSH, CDR2 LQKENI. CDR3 in amino acids: CASSPRRGTGVLSTDTQYF. The CDR3 coding sequence is TGTGCCAGCTCACCTCGAAGAGGGACAGGGGTTTTGAGCACAGATACGCAGTATTTT.

This chain uses TRBV6-4 with TRBJ1-1; D is unresolved. The CDR3 consists of 14 residues. V gave up 2 bases and J gave up 5 bases, with 12 bases separating them. Germline V gene lookup returns CDR1 MRHNA and CDR2 SNTAGT. The CDR3 coding sequence is TGTGCCAGCAGTGACCTTGCGGGTGAAACTGAAGCTTTCTTT. Translating gives CASSDLAGETEAFF.

The V and J genes are TRBV19 and TRBJ1-2; D is unresolved. The V gene's germline CDR1 is LNHDA and CDR2 SQIVND (reference sequence). V shed 5 bases and J shed 12 bases, with 19 bases lying between them. The CDR3 loop spans 13 amino acids. CDR3 protein: CASSPKHLNGNTF. Here the CDR3 DNA reads TGTGCCAGTAGTCCGAAACACCTCAATGGTAACACCTTC.

The chain has TRBV30 and TRBJ1-6; possibly TRBD1 for D (5 bases). Trimming shortened V by 3 bases and J by 7 bases, and 7 bases separated the two germline ends. This CDR3 contains 12 residues. The germline gives CDR1 GTSNPN, CDR2 SVGIG (reference sequence). CDR3 nucleotide sequence: TGTGCCTGGAGCTCAGGGAATTCACCCCTCCACTTT. Encoded protein: CAWSSGNSPLHF.

This sequence joins TRBV3-1 (or the pseudogene TRBV3-2) and TRBJ2-7; D may be TRBD2 (6 bases). Germline assignment: CDR1 LGHDT and CDR2 YNNKEL (reference sequence). The CDR3 totals 13 residues. V was shortened by 6 bases and J by 5 bases, with 14 bases between the two germline ends. The CDR3 nucleotides read TGTGCCAGCAGGCCCGTCTCGGGGGACGAGCAGTACTTC. It translates to CASRPVSGDEQYF.

The chain has TRBV6-5 and TRBJ2-5; 9 bases agree with TRBD1. V was clipped by 7 bases and J by 4 bases; unmatched bases: 7. This CDR3 has 14 residues. Germline CDR1 MNHEY, CDR2 SVGAGI. The CDR3 nucleotides read TGTGCCAGCACGGGACAGGGAGTAGGAGAGACCCAGTACTTC. This encodes CASTGQGVGETQYF.

This sequence joins TRBV7-8 and TRBJ1-4; 10 bases are a match to TRBD1. The CDR3 covers 14 residues. V was pared by 5 bases and J by 8 bases, with 5 bases of the junction left unmatched. Germline CDR1 is SGHVS and CDR2 is FQNEAQ. The CDR3 DNA reads as TGTGCCAGCAGCCGCGGGACAGGGGTCGAAAAACTGTTTTTT. Translating gives CASSRGTGVEKLFF.

This chain joins TRBV7-8 and TRBJ2-1; a possible D gene is TRBD2 (7 bases). The germline V gene encodes CDR1 SGHVS and CDR2 FQNEAQ. The CDR3 sequence is 17 residues long. V lost 2 bases, J lost 2 bases, and 16 bases lay in between. Written as DNA, the CDR3 is TGTGCCAGCAGCTTAAAGGGGGGGGGTACCCCCTACAATGAGCAGTTCTTC. Protein sequence: CASSLKGGGTPYNEQFF.

The V and J genes are TRBV7-2 and TRBJ1-2; 12 positions agree with TRBD1. Germline CDR1 SGHTA, CDR2 FQGNSA. Unmatched junction bases numbered 3, after V lost 5 bases and J lost 2 bases. The CDR3 runs 15 residues. CDR3 in amino acids: CASSVGQGANYGYTF. The CDR3 DNA is TGTGCCAGCAGCGTGGGACAGGGGGCAAACTATGGCTACACCTTC.

The genes are TRBV7-2 and TRBJ1-3; D is unclear. The V end was cut by 2 bases, the J end by 3 bases, with 11 bases between. CDR1 is SGHTA, CDR2 FQGNSA, per germline. The CDR3 loop spans 15 amino acids. CDR3 sequence (DNA): TGTGCCAGCAGCTTATACAGTGTGTTTGGAAACACCATATATTTT. This encodes CASSLYSVFGNTIYF.

The CDR3 protein is CASSPRDRGNQPQHF. CDR3 DNA sequence: TGTGCCAGTAGCCCGCGGGACAGGGGCAATCAGCCCCAGCATTTT. V and J are TRBV19 and TRBJ1-5; the match to TRBD1 covers 9 bases. Germline trimming cut 6 bases from V and 2 bases from J; bases unmatched to any gene: 5. This CDR3 is built from 15 residues. Germline CDR1 reads LNHDA; CDR2 reads SQIVND (reference sequence). Drawing the rest from reference TRBV19 and TRBJ1-5, the complete variable domain is DGGITQSPKYLFRKEGQNVTLSCEQNLNHDAMYWYRQDPGQGLRLIYYSQIVNDFQKGDIAEGYSVSREKKESFPLTVTSAQKNPTAFYLCASSPRDRGNQPQHFGDGTRLSIL.